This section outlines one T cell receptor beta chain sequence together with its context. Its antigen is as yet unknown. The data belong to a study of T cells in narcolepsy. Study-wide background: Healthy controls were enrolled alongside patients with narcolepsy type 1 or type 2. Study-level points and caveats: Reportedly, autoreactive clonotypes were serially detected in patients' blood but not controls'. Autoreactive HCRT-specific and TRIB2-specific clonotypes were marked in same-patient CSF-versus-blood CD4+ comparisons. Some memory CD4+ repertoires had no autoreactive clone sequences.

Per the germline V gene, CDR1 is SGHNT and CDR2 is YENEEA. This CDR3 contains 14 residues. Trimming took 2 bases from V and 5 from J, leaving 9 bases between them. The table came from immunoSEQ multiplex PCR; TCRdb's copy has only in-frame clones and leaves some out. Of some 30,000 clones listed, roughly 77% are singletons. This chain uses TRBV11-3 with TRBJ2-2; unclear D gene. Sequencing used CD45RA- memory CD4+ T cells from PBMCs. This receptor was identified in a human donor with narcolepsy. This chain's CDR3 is CASSLSWETGELFF. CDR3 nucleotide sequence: TGTGCCAGCAGCTTATCTTGGGAAACCGGGGAGCTGTTTTTT. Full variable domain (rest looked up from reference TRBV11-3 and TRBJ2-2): EAGVVQSPRYKIIEKKQPVAFWCNPISGHNTLYWYLQNLGQGPELLIRYENEEAVDDSQLPKDRFSAERLKGVDSTLKIQPAELGDSAVYLCASSLSWETGELFFGEGSRLTVL.